These T cell receptor beta chains were read from a single sample in a study of response to subunit inactivated influenza vaccine. MiXCR, applied by TCRdb to the RT-PCR reads, yields one record per CDR3 protein. This table holds about 520,000 distinct CDR3 sequences, 6.5% to 8% found once. Sequencing used PBMCs from blood, obtained less than 30 months after vaccination. These receptors came from a man between 50 and 69 years old who received an inactivated influenza vaccine. Each CDR3 is given with its conserved first and last residue. The order of the fields is D gene, clone size, CDR3 length, V gene, J gene, CDR3 protein, CDR3 DNA. A D gene is named only where the DNA matches it firmly. Rows may omit the clone size; those that give it use once, few, many or a size class.

d_call: TRBD2
clone_size: few
cdr3_length: 14
v_call: TRBV6-1
j_call: TRBJ2-2
cdr3_aa: CASRDGTSTGELFF
cdr3_nt: TGTGCCAGCAGGGATGGGACTAGCACCGGGGAGCTGTTTTTT

d_call: -
clone_size: many
cdr3_length: 15
v_call: TRBV7-2
j_call: TRBJ1-2
cdr3_aa: CASSLVAGIEDGYTF
cdr3_nt: TGTGCCAGCAGCTTAGTGGCAGGAATCGAGGATGGCTACACCTTC

d_call: -
clone_size: -
cdr3_length: 13
v_call: TRBV7-8
j_call: TRBJ2-3
cdr3_aa: CASSLGYSDTQYF
cdr3_nt: TGTGCCAGCAGCTTAGGGTACTCAGATACGCAGTATTTT

d_call: TRBD2
clone_size: -
cdr3_length: 16
v_call: TRBV20-1
j_call: TRBJ2-3
cdr3_aa: CSARGGLAERTDTQYF
cdr3_nt: TGCAGTGCTAGAGGGGGACTAGCGGAGCGCACAGATACGCAGTATTTT

d_call: TRBD1
clone_size: few
cdr3_length: 14
v_call: TRBV12-3/TRBV12-4
j_call: TRBJ1-1
cdr3_aa: CASSYGTGETEAFF
cdr3_nt: TGTGCCAGCAGTTATGGGACAGGGGAAACTGAAGCTTTCTTT

d_call: -
clone_size: few
cdr3_length: 17
v_call: TRBV7-2
j_call: TRBJ2-3
cdr3_aa: CASSFRLGAYDTDTQYF
cdr3_nt: TGTGCCAGCAGCTTCCGTCTAGGAGCATATGACACAGATACGCAGTATTTT

d_call: -
clone_size: many
cdr3_length: 15
v_call: TRBV5-4
j_call: TRBJ1-5
cdr3_aa: CASSWGPNSNQPQHF
cdr3_nt: TGTGCCAGCAGCTGGGGGCCTAATAGCAATCAGCCCCAGCATTTT

d_call: TRBD2
clone_size: many
cdr3_length: 15
v_call: TRBV7-8
j_call: TRBJ2-7
cdr3_aa: CASSLLAGSLYEQYF
cdr3_nt: TGTGCCAGCAGCTTACTAGCGGGGTCCCTCTACGAGCAGTACTTC

d_call: -
clone_size: -
cdr3_length: 16
v_call: TRBV13
j_call: TRBJ2-3
cdr3_aa: CASSAPLVFGADTQYF
cdr3_nt: TGTGCCAGCAGCGCCCCACTAGTTTTCGGCGCAGATACGCAGTATTTT

d_call: TRBD1
clone_size: -
cdr3_length: 15
v_call: TRBV5-1
j_call: TRBJ2-3
cdr3_aa: CASSSGTGDSDTQYF
cdr3_nt: TGCGCCAGCAGCTCCGGGACAGGGGATTCAGATACGCAGTATTTT

d_call: TRBD2
clone_size: many
cdr3_length: 16
v_call: TRBV29-1
j_call: TRBJ2-1
cdr3_aa: CSVGGGGGASYNEQFF
cdr3_nt: TGCAGCGTTGGAGGGGGCGGGGGGGCGTCCTACAATGAGCAGTTCTTC

d_call: TRBD1
clone_size: few
cdr3_length: 13
v_call: TRBV10-1
j_call: TRBJ2-7
cdr3_aa: CASSESRTGEQYF
cdr3_nt: TGCGCCAGCAGTGAGTCCCGGACAGGGGAGCAGTACTTC

d_call: TRBD2
clone_size: -
cdr3_length: 13
v_call: TRBV29-1
j_call: TRBJ2-7
cdr3_aa: CSVEWGGRYEQYF
cdr3_nt: TGCAGCGTTGAATGGGGGGGTCGGTACGAGCAGTACTTC

d_call: -
clone_size: many
cdr3_length: 13
v_call: TRBV10-3
j_call: TRBJ2-1
cdr3_aa: CASEDRTYNEQFF
cdr3_nt: TGTGCCAGCGAGGACAGAACCTACAATGAGCAGTTCTTC

d_call: -
clone_size: few
cdr3_length: 14
v_call: TRBV3-1
j_call: TRBJ2-7
cdr3_aa: CASSQVSGFYEQYF
cdr3_nt: TGTGCCAGCAGCCAAGTGTCGGGTTTCTACGAGCAGTACTTC

d_call: -
clone_size: many
cdr3_length: 16
v_call: TRBV3-1
j_call: TRBJ2-1
cdr3_aa: CASSSGGDLSYNEQFF
cdr3_nt: TGTGCCAGCAGTTCTGGTGGGGACCTTTCCTACAATGAGCAGTTCTTC

d_call: TRBD2
clone_size: few
cdr3_length: 14
v_call: TRBV7-2
j_call: TRBJ2-5
cdr3_aa: CASSKLAGKETQYF
cdr3_nt: TGTGCCAGCAGCAAACTAGCGGGAAAAGAGACCCAGTACTTC

d_call: -
clone_size: -
cdr3_length: 14
v_call: TRBV5-1
j_call: TRBJ1-6
cdr3_aa: CASSFKGVDSPLHF
cdr3_nt: TGCGCCAGCAGCTTCAAAGGGGTGGATTCACCCCTCCACTTT

d_call: -
clone_size: -
cdr3_length: 12
v_call: TRBV28
j_call: TRBJ2-7
cdr3_aa: CASSSRTGEQYF
cdr3_nt: TGTGCCAGCAGTTCCCGGACCGGGGAGCAGTACTTC

d_call: TRBD2
clone_size: -
cdr3_length: 13
v_call: TRBV6-5
j_call: TRBJ2-7
cdr3_aa: CASSYSGTSEQYF
cdr3_nt: TGTGCCAGCAGTTACTCCGGGACTAGTGAGCAGTACTTC

d_call: -
clone_size: many
cdr3_length: 15
v_call: TRBV7-2
j_call: TRBJ1-1
cdr3_aa: CASSLGGGMNTEAFF
cdr3_nt: TGTGCCAGCAGCTTAGGGGGCGGGATGAACACTGAAGCTTTCTTT

d_call: -
clone_size: -
cdr3_length: 15
v_call: TRBV18
j_call: TRBJ1-6
cdr3_aa: CASSSQGTANSPLHF
cdr3_nt: TGTGCCAGCTCATCACAAGGGACGGCTAATTCACCCCTCCACTTT

d_call: -
clone_size: many
cdr3_length: 14
v_call: TRBV10-3
j_call: TRBJ2-2
cdr3_aa: CAISGQGGTGELFF
cdr3_nt: TGTGCCATCAGTGGGCAGGGGGGAACCGGGGAGCTGTTTTTT

d_call: -
clone_size: -
cdr3_length: 18
v_call: TRBV15
j_call: TRBJ2-2
cdr3_aa: CATSSQGRAGDHTGELFF
cdr3_nt: TGTGCCACCAGCTCTCAGGGGCGGGCAGGGGATCACACCGGGGAGCTGTTTTTT

d_call: -
clone_size: -
cdr3_length: 13
v_call: TRBV7-2
j_call: TRBJ2-5
cdr3_aa: CASSLDPKETQYF
cdr3_nt: TGTGCCAGCAGCTTAGACCCGAAAGAGACCCAGTACTTC

d_call: TRBD1
clone_size: few
cdr3_length: 14
v_call: TRBV20-1
j_call: TRBJ2-7
cdr3_aa: CSAGQGDLEGKQYF
cdr3_nt: TGCAGTGCTGGACAGGGTGACCTCGAGGGGAAGCAGTACTTC

d_call: TRBD1
clone_size: -
cdr3_length: 15
v_call: TRBV6-1
j_call: TRBJ2-2
cdr3_aa: CASRRNRGRDGELFF
cdr3_nt: TGTGCCAGCAGGAGAAACAGGGGGCGCGACGGGGAGCTGTTTTTT

d_call: -
clone_size: few
cdr3_length: 14
v_call: TRBV20-1
j_call: TRBJ1-6
cdr3_aa: CSARPSSYNSPLHF
cdr3_nt: TGCAGTGCTAGACCGAGCTCCTATAATTCACCCCTCCACTTT

d_call: TRBD2
clone_size: few
cdr3_length: 16
v_call: TRBV5-1
j_call: TRBJ2-5
cdr3_aa: CASSPSLAGGLETQYF
cdr3_nt: TGCGCCAGCAGCCCCTCCCTAGCGGGGGGTTTAGAGACCCAGTACTTC

d_call: -
clone_size: many
cdr3_length: 14
v_call: TRBV20-1
j_call: TRBJ2-2
cdr3_aa: CSARDIGNTGELFF
cdr3_nt: TGCAGTGCTAGAGATATCGGGAACACCGGGGAGCTGTTTTTT

d_call: TRBD1
clone_size: -
cdr3_length: 18
v_call: TRBV11-2
j_call: TRBJ1-2
cdr3_aa: CASSLRLDRGPLDYGYTF
cdr3_nt: TGTGCCAGCAGCTTAAGGTTGGACAGGGGGCCCTTGGACTATGGCTACACCTTC

d_call: -
clone_size: many
cdr3_length: 13
v_call: TRBV24-1
j_call: TRBJ1-1
cdr3_aa: CATSGYKNTEAFF
cdr3_nt: TGTGCCACCAGTGGATACAAGAACACTGAAGCTTTCTTT

d_call: -
clone_size: many
cdr3_length: 14
v_call: TRBV5-6
j_call: TRBJ1-1
cdr3_aa: CASSGGLGLTEAFF
cdr3_nt: TGTGCCAGCAGCGGGGGACTGGGGTTGACTGAAGCTTTCTTT

d_call: TRBD1
clone_size: few
cdr3_length: 15
v_call: TRBV6-5
j_call: TRBJ2-7
cdr3_aa: CASSSQGAHAYEQYF
cdr3_nt: TGTGCCAGCAGTTCCCAGGGGGCACACGCCTACGAGCAGTACTTC

d_call: -
clone_size: -
cdr3_length: 14
v_call: TRBV10-3
j_call: TRBJ2-5
cdr3_aa: CASNQQGLQETQYF
cdr3_nt: TGTGCCTCAAATCAACAGGGCCTCCAAGAGACCCAGTACTTC

d_call: -
clone_size: -
cdr3_length: 15
v_call: TRBV5-1
j_call: TRBJ2-6
cdr3_aa: CASSLDGTGANVLTF
cdr3_nt: TGCGCCAGCAGCTTGGATGGAACTGGGGCCAACGTCCTGACTTTC

d_call: -
clone_size: few
cdr3_length: 15
v_call: TRBV10-3
j_call: TRBJ1-6
cdr3_aa: CAISEYRGSNSPLHF
cdr3_nt: TGTGCCATCAGTGAGTATAGGGGTTCGAATTCACCCCTCCACTTT

d_call: -
clone_size: many
cdr3_length: 15
v_call: TRBV27
j_call: TRBJ1-4
cdr3_aa: CASSLSVGLHEKLFF
cdr3_nt: TGTGCCAGCAGTTTATCGGTAGGGCTACATGAAAAACTGTTTTTT